This TCR beta chain originates from a study of T-cell reconstitution after alpha-beta-depleted transplantation in children. CDR3 length equals 17 residues. The germline gives CDR1 KGHSH, CDR2 LQKENI. V lost 6 bases and J 2 bases, leaving 23 bases between the germline ends. Study findings and constraints: Counts and diversity of T cells one year after transplant came mostly from newly produced T cells.

The authors prepared the TCRbeta library with unique molecular identifiers. TCRdb reprocessed the PCR reads with MiXCR, giving one entry per CDR3 protein. The table has hundreds of thousands of distinct CDR3 sequences, 10% to 15% seen once. Remarks on this clonotype: Its target is not known.

The sequencing used PBMCs, mostly from graft donor cells, collected 360 days after TCRalphabeta/CD19-depleted stem cell transplant. The clonotype originates from a male patient younger than 18 who had a stem cell transplant for acute myeloid leukemia, so the T cells may come from the graft donor. V and J are TRBV18 and TRBJ2-7; weak D call: TRBD2 (6 bases). CDR3 sequence reads: CASSPIAWGDAAYEQYF. The CDR3 nucleotides are TGTGCCAGCTCCCCGATAGCCTGGGGGGACGCCGCCTACGAGCAGTACTTC.